Below, 14 T cell receptor beta chains from the same sample are listed, as sequenced in a study of T-cell memory formation after mild COVID-19. TCRdb called the 5' RACE reads again in MiXCR, with one record for every CDR3 protein. The data contain hundreds of thousands of distinct CDR3 sequences, 15% to 20% of them singletons. Input material: PBMCs or a T cell subset sorted from them (not recorded which). The receptor set was obtained from a man aged 18 to 29 who had mild COVID-19 (a few samples of this study predate the infection). Cell type and time point are not known.

The J gene is TRBJ1-5, the V gene TRBV20-1, with 8 nucleotides matching TRBD1. The CDR3 consists of 17 residues. Germline CDR1 reads DFQATT; CDR2 reads SNEGSKA (reference sequence). The ends lost 5 bases at V and 4 bases at J; junction bases unmatched: 16. The CDR3 loop is CSAGGGRGQGFNQPQHF. CDR3 bases: TGCAGTGCTGGCGGAGGGAGAGGACAGGGCTTTAATCAGCCCCAGCATTTT.

Many counts were recorded for this clonotype. The chain carries TRBV7-3 and TRBJ2-1; 10 nucleotides align to TRBD2. Germline values: CDR1 SGHTA, CDR2 FQGTGA. The V gene end was trimmed by 0 bases and the J gene end by 8 bases; junction bases not matched to a gene: 7. The length of the CDR3 is 16 residues. The CDR3 reads CASSLTASGGGYEQFF. CDR3 sequence (DNA): TGTGCCAGCAGCTTAACGGCTAGCGGGGGTGGCTATGAGCAGTTCTTC.

This clonotype was recorded many times. The chain couples TRBV5-1 to TRBJ2-1; a possible D gene is TRBD2 (5 bases). This CDR3 spans 14 amino acids. The germline V and J ends were trimmed by 7 bases and 2 bases, with 13 bases remaining between them. Germline V CDR1 and CDR2: SGHRS, YFSETQ. The CDR3, as DNA: TGCGCCAGCTTCACGAGCGGTACCTACAATGAGCAGTTCTTC. Translated: CASFTSGTYNEQFF.

The CDR3 DNA reads TGTGCCAGCAGTGAATACCCGGACAGGGATTCACCCCTCCACTTT. Its translation: CASSEYPDRDSPLHF. This sequence joins TRBV25-1 and TRBJ1-6; 8 positions match TRBD1. Germline-derived CDR1 and CDR2 are MGHDK and SYGVNS. CDR3 size: 15 residues. V was clipped by 0 bases and J by 8 bases; unmatched bases: 3. The entire variable domain, with the rest obtained from reference TRBV25-1 and TRBJ1-6, is as follows: EADIYQTPRYLVIGTGKKITLECSQTMGHDKMYWYQQDPGMELHLIHYSYGVNSTEKGDLSSESTVSRIRTEHFPLTLESARPSHTSQYLCASSEYPDRDSPLHFGNGTRLTVT.

This clonotype was recorded at least ten times. This chain links TRBV5-1 with TRBJ2-2; D perhaps matches TRBD2 (6 bases). V was clipped by 4 bases and J by 1 base, with 8 bases between them. The germline V gene encodes CDR1 SGHRS and CDR2 YFSETQ. The CDR3 extends over 14 amino acids. This chain's CDR3 is CASSAGGNTGELFF. In DNA form, the CDR3 reads TGCGCCAGCAGCGCCGGGGGGAACACCGGGGAGCTGTTTTTT. Drawing the rest from reference TRBV5-1 and TRBJ2-2, the complete variable domain is KAGVTQTPRYLIKTRGQQVTLSCSPISGHRSVSWYQQTPGQGLQFLFEYFSETQRNKGNFPGRFSGRQFSNSRSEMNVSTLELGDSALYLCASSAGGNTGELFFGEGSRLTVL.

This clonotype was found a few times. The DNA for the CDR3 is TGTGCCAGCAGCTTAGCGGACGGGGACTCCTACGAGCAGTACGTC. It specifies CASSLADGDSYEQYV. The genes are TRBV7-9 and TRBJ2-7; D possibly corresponds to TRBD2 (5 bases). The ends were cut back, 0 bases at V and 0 bases at J, with 9 bases in the middle. This CDR3 spans 15 amino acids. Looked up from germline, CDR1 is SEHNR and CDR2 is FQNEAQ (reference sequence).

This clonotype was found a few times. The J gene is TRBJ2-7, the V gene TRBV9; 13 bases map to TRBD2. Germline V gene sequence: CDR1 SGDLS, CDR2 YYNGEE. The V segment lost 4 bases and the J segment 6 bases; nucleotides outside the gene matches: 7. The CDR3 runs to 15 residues. The DNA for the CDR3 is TGTGCCAGCAGCCTAACCGGGACTAGCGGGGCCGAGCAGTACTTC. This sequence encodes CASSLTGTSGAEQYF.

The chain combines TRBV7-9 with TRBJ2-7; TRBD1 or TRBD2 may be the D gene (7 bases each). The CDR3 consists of 14 residues. V gave up 6 bases and J gave up 4 bases, with 16 bases separating them. The germline gives CDR1 SEHNR, CDR2 FQNEAQ (reference sequence). This CDR3 is CASRATGEGYEQYV. In DNA form, the CDR3 reads TGTGCCAGCAGGGCAACAGGGGAGGGGTACGAGCAGTACGTC.

In its sample, this clonotype was seen a few times. The chain couples TRBV24-1 to TRBJ2-5; D is possibly TRBD1 (6 bases). V gave up 5 bases and J gave up 3 bases, with 18 bases separating them. Germline loops: CDR1 KGHDR, CDR2 SFDVKD. The CDR3 contains 16 residues. The CDR3, as DNA: TGTGCCACCAGTGGGTCTGGCAGGGGCAGGGAAGAGACCCAGTACTTC. Protein: CATSGSGRGREETQYF.

This clonotype was detected ten times or more. This chain links TRBV5-1 with TRBJ1-4; D might be TRBD1 (6 bases). The V end lost 9 bases, the J end lost 6 bases, and 18 bases lay between the germline ends. This CDR3 is 14 amino acids long. Germline V gene lookup returns CDR1 SGHRS and CDR2 YFSETQ. The CDR3 is CATSKGGIDEKLFF. CDR3 DNA: TGCGCCACCTCAAAGGGGGGGATTGATGAAAAACTGTTTTTT.

V and J are TRBV9 and TRBJ1-3, with 7 bases identical to TRBD1. Germline V gives CDR1 SGDLS, CDR2 YYNGEE. The trim removed 4 bases at V and 7 bases at J, leaving 5 bases unmatched. The CDR3 is 13 residues long. The CDR3 sequence: CASSPGGSNTIYF. The DNA for the CDR3 is TGTGCCAGCAGCCCAGGGGGATCCAACACCATATATTTT.

V usage is TRBV20-1 and J usage is TRBJ2-3, with 11 nucleotides matching TRBD2. Germline loops: CDR1 DFQATT, CDR2 SNEGSKA (reference sequence). This CDR3 has 15 residues. Trimming at V came to 0 bases and at J to 4 bases, leaving 3 bases not matched to a gene. CDR3 DNA: TGCAGTGCTAGAGATACTAGCGGGGGTCCAGATACGCAGTATTTT. Translation: CSARDTSGGPDTQYF.

This clonotype appeared a few times. The V call is TRBV6-5, the J call TRBJ1-3, with D unresolved. The germline V gene has CDR1 MNHEY and CDR2 SVGAGI. Trimming stripped 2 bases from V and 0 bases from J, with 8 bases between. CDR3 size: 15 residues. In nucleotides, the CDR3 is TGTGCCAGCAGTTACGGGCAGAGCTCTGGAAACACCATATATTTT. It yields the protein CASSYGQSSGNTIYF.

This clonotype was detected only a few times. This chain links TRBV3-1 with TRBJ1-2; possibly TRBD1 for D (6 bases). V was trimmed by 1 base and J by 7 bases, leaving 10 bases between them. This CDR3 comprises 13 residues. Per germline, CDR1 LGHDT and CDR2 YNNKEL (reference sequence). CDR3 DNA sequence: TGTGCCAGCAGCCAAGCTACAGGGCTTGGCTACACCTTC. Protein product: CASSQATGLGYTF.